The 21 T cell receptor beta chains below come from one sample, sequenced in a study of blood T cell repertoires in COVID-19. Some clones are missing from TCRdb's copy, which holds only in-frame ones; the method was immunoSEQ multiplex PCR. In the table there are about 300,000 clones, about nine tenths of which are singletons. Sequencing was performed on PBMCs or T cells enriched from blood (not recorded which). Source of these receptors: a young man who had recovered from COVID-19.

V usage is TRBV24-1 and J usage is TRBJ2-3; the match to TRBD2 covers 10 bases. Trimming took 4 bases from V and 0 from J; bases not matched to a gene: 6. Germline CDR1 is KGHDR and CDR2 is SFDVKD. The CDR3 consists of 17 residues. In nucleotides, the CDR3 is TGTGCCACCAGTGAGGCCCCGACTAGCGGGAGCACAGATACGCAGTATTTT. Protein sequence: CATSEAPTSGSTDTQYF.

This chain uses TRBV5-1 with TRBJ2-5, with TRBD2 identical over 10 bases. CDR3 length equals 16 residues. J lost 5 bases, V lost 5 bases, and 12 bases had no gene match. Looked up from germline, CDR1 is SGHRS and CDR2 is YFSETQ. CDR3 coding DNA: TGCGCCAGCAGACCTCTTTCTAGCGGGGGCGCGGAGACCCAGTACTTC. Protein: CASRPLSSGGAETQYF.

The chain has TRBV7-5 and TRBJ1-1; the DNA was not compared with TRBD1, the D call given in the table. TRBV7-5 is shown as a pseudogene. The CDR3 contains 15 residues. This chain's CDR3 is CARSSRQSMNTEAFF. The CDR3 nucleotides read TGTGCCAGAAGCTCAAGACAGTCCATGAACACTGAAGCTTTCTTT.

The V and J genes are TRBV27 and TRBJ2-4; 11 bases are shared with TRBD2. CDR1 is MNHEY and CDR2 is SMNVEV in the germline V gene (reference sequence). The CDR3 extends over 18 amino acids. Losses at the gene ends were 7 bases for V and 0 bases for J; bases not matched to a gene: 11. CDR3 sequence: CASTPKGTSGLAKNIQYF. The CDR3, as DNA: TGTGCCAGCACCCCGAAAGGGACTAGCGGTCTAGCCAAAAACATTCAGTACTTC.

The V gene is TRBV10-3, the J gene TRBJ2-1; unclear D gene. Between the trimmed V and J ends, which lost 3 bases and 8 bases, there was a span of 11 bases. The CDR3 covers 13 residues. Germline assignment: CDR1 ENHRY and CDR2 SYGVKD. This CDR3 reads CAISETKSHEQFF. The CDR3 bases are TGTGCCATCAGTGAAACTAAATCCCATGAGCAGTTCTTC.

This rearrangement joins TRBV25-1 to TRBJ1-2; the D gene is possibly TRBD1 (6 bases). The CDR3 length is 12 residues. Germline lookup yields CDR1 MGHDK and CDR2 SYGVNS. This CDR3 is CVRDISNYGYTF. The CDR3, as DNA: TGTGTTCGGGACATTTCTAACTATGGCTACACCTTC.

V usage is TRBV5-6 and J usage is TRBJ1-2; TRBD1 might be the D (5 bases). The CDR3 is made up of 14 amino acids. Germline CDR1 is SGHDT and CDR2 is YYEEEE. V was trimmed by 0 bases and J by 3 bases, leaving 9 bases between them. The CDR3 DNA is TGTGCCAGCAGCTTGGGCGACAGAGACTATGGCTACACCTTC. Translating gives CASSLGDRDYGYTF.

This chain joins TRBV10-1 and TRBJ1-3; D gene uncertain. V was pared by 10 bases and J by 0 bases, with 22 bases between. CDR1 is WNHNN and CDR2 is SYGVQD in the germline V gene (reference sequence). The CDR3 is 17 residues long. CDR3 residues: CATLLAARPNSGNTIYF. The CDR3 DNA reads as TGCGCCACCTTACTAGCGGCCAGGCCGAACTCTGGAAACACCATATATTTT.

V gene TRBV11-2 combines with J gene TRBJ1-2; D is perhaps TRBD1 (6 bases). V lost 1 base, J lost 10 bases, and 16 bases lay in between. The CDR3 covers 14 residues. Germline CDR1 reads SGHAT; CDR2 reads FQNNGV. The CDR3 nucleotides read TGTGCCAGCAGCTTAGGGCGGTACAGGGCTCACTACACCTTC. Protein: CASSLGRYRAHYTF. Combining the CDR3 with reference TRBV11-2 and TRBJ1-2 gives the whole variable domain EAGVAQSPRYKIIEKRQSVAFWCNPISGHATLYWYQQILGQGPKLLIQFQNNGVVDDSQLPKDRFSAERLKGVDSTLKIQPAKLEDSAVYLCASSLGRYRAHYTFGSGTRLTVV.

The chain carries TRBV6-5 and TRBJ1-2; D unclear. The V gene lost 2 bases and the J gene lost 3 bases, with 13 bases spanning the gap. This CDR3 is 15 amino acids long. CDR1 is MNHEY and CDR2 is SVGAGI in the germline V gene. The chain's CDR3 is CASSYNVEADYGYTF. The CDR3, as DNA: TGTGCCAGCAGTTACAATGTAGAGGCTGACTATGGCTACACCTTC.

The rearrangement links TRBV29-1 to TRBJ2-7; D might be TRBD1 (6 bases). Trimming took 7 bases from V and 6 from J, leaving 19 bases between them. The germline CDR1 and CDR2 sequences are SQVTM and ANQGSEA. This CDR3 contains 13 residues. The CDR3 is CSAMDSGVLEQYF. CDR3 DNA: TGCAGCGCTATGGACAGTGGGGTTCTCGAGCAGTACTTC.

J is TRBJ1-1 and V is TRBV11-2; possibly TRBD1 for D (5 bases). Trimming left V 5 bases short and J 6 bases short, with 16 bases between. CDR3 length equals 14 residues. Germline lookup yields CDR1 SGHAT and CDR2 FQNNGV. CDR3 bases: TGTGCCAGCAGCCAGACGGGGGTTGCGGCTGAAGCTTTCTTT. Its protein is CASSQTGVAAEAFF. Combining the CDR3 with reference TRBV11-2 and TRBJ1-1 gives the whole variable domain EAGVAQSPRYKIIEKRQSVAFWCNPISGHATLYWYQQILGQGPKLLIQFQNNGVVDDSQLPKDRFSAERLKGVDSTLKIQPAKLEDSAVYLCASSQTGVAAEAFFGQGTRLTVV.

This clone showed up just a few times. The V gene is TRBV10-2, the J gene TRBJ2-5; 9 bases agree with TRBD2. The CDR3 runs to 16 residues. Losses at the gene ends were 4 bases for V and 3 bases for J; bases not matched to a gene: 9. Germline-derived CDR1 and CDR2 are WSHSY and SAAADI. The CDR3 region is CASSVGGGAGEETQYF. In DNA form, the CDR3 reads TGCGCCAGCAGTGTTGGCGGGGGGGCCGGCGAAGAGACCCAGTACTTC.

This clone was observed a few times. V is TRBV6-2 or TRBV6-3 and J is TRBJ2-7; 9 bases map to TRBD2. The CDR3 spans 17 residues. Per germline, CDR1 MNHEY and CDR2 SVGEGT. V trimming: 8 bases; J trimming: 3 bases; junction bases outside the gene matches: 17. CDR3 region: CASRPRKSGRQFYEQYF. The CDR3 DNA sequence: TGTGCCAGCCGCCCACGGAAGAGCGGGAGGCAGTTCTACGAGCAGTACTTC.

The rearrangement links TRBV5-1 to TRBJ2-2; 8 bases align to TRBD2. CDR3 length: 16 residues. V gave up 5 bases and J gave up 0 bases; unmatched junction bases: 6. Germline CDR1 is SGHRS and CDR2 is YFSETQ. The CDR3 nucleotides read TGCGCCAGCAGAGAATTAGCGGGAACGAACACCGGGGAGCTGTTTTTT. This gives the protein CASRELAGTNTGELFF. Full variable domain (missing parts from reference TRBV5-1 and TRBJ2-2): KAGVTQTPRYLIKTRGQQVTLSCSPISGHRSVSWYQQTPGQGLQFLFEYFSETQRNKGNFPGRFSGRQFSNSRSEMNVSTLELGDSALYLCASRELAGTNTGELFFGEGSRLTVL.

The chain joins TRBV30 to TRBJ2-5, with 9 bases matching TRBD1. The CDR3 spans 14 residues. Germline assignment: CDR1 GTSNPN and CDR2 SVGIG (reference sequence). Trimming removed 5 bases from V and 4 bases from J; junction bases left unmatched: 8. The CDR3 here is CAWDTTGGRETQYF. In DNA form, the CDR3 reads TGTGCCTGGGATACCACAGGGGGCAGAGAGACCCAGTACTTC.

V gene TRBV5-8 combines with J gene TRBJ1-1, with D possibly being TRBD1 (6 bases). CDR1 is SGHTS, CDR2 YDEGEE, per germline. This CDR3 has 13 amino acids. Trimming pared 4 bases from V and 6 bases from J, leaving 13 bases between. The CDR3 is CASSHQTGPEAFF. DNA of the CDR3: TGTGCCAGCAGCCACCAAACAGGGCCTGAAGCTTTCTTT.

J is TRBJ2-5 and V is TRBV14; 7 bases align to TRBD2. TRBJ2-7 matches the DNA end more closely, so the J call is doubtful. Germline CDR1 is SGHDN and CDR2 is FVKESK. The CDR3 is made up of 15 amino acids. The CDR3 here is CASSQSSGPGYEQYF. Here the CDR3 DNA reads TGTGCCAGCAGCCAAAGTAGCGGGCCGGGCTACGAGCAGTACTTC.

CDR3 amino acids: CATSDGQISYEQYF. CDR3 in DNA: TGTGCCACCAGTGACGGACAGATATCCTACGAGCAGTACTTC. V gene TRBV24-1 combines with J gene TRBJ2-7; tentative D call: TRBD1 (6 bases). This CDR3 spans 14 amino acids. V was clipped by 4 bases and J by 1 base, with 10 bases between them. Germline V gene data show CDR1 as KGHDR and CDR2 as SFDVKD.

The chain combines TRBV5-6 with TRBJ2-7; TRBD1 matches at 9 bases. Germline V gives CDR1 SGHDT, CDR2 YYEEEE. This CDR3 has 14 residues. V shed 6 bases and J 7 bases; nucleotides not matched to a gene: 11. The chain's CDR3 is CASTSGDRAGEQYF. Written as DNA, the CDR3 is TGTGCCAGCACCTCCGGGGACAGGGCCGGGGAGCAGTACTTC.

This clone was seen once. The V gene is TRBV11-2, the J gene TRBJ2-1; unclear D gene. This CDR3 is 14 amino acids long. From germline, CDR1 is SGHAT and CDR2 FQNNGV. V lost 2 bases, J lost 1 base, and 6 bases lay in between. CDR3 region: CASSLFGSYNEQFF. As DNA, the CDR3 is TGTGCCAGCAGCTTATTCGGTTCCTACAATGAGCAGTTCTTC.